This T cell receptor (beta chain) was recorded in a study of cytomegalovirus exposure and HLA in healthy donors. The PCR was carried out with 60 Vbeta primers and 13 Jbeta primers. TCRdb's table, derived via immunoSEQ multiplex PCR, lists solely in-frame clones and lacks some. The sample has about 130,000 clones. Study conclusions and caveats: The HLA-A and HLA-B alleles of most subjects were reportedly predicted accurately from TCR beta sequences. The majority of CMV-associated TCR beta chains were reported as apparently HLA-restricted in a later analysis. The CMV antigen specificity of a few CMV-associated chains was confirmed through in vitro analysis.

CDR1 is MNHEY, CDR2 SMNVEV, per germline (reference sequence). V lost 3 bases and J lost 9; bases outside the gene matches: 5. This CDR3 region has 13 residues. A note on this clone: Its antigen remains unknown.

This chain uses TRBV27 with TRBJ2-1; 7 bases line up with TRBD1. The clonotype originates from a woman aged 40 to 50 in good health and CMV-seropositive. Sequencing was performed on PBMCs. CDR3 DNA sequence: TGTGCCAGCAGTTTCTACTCAGGGGGTGAGCAGTTCTTC. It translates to CASSFYSGGEQFF.